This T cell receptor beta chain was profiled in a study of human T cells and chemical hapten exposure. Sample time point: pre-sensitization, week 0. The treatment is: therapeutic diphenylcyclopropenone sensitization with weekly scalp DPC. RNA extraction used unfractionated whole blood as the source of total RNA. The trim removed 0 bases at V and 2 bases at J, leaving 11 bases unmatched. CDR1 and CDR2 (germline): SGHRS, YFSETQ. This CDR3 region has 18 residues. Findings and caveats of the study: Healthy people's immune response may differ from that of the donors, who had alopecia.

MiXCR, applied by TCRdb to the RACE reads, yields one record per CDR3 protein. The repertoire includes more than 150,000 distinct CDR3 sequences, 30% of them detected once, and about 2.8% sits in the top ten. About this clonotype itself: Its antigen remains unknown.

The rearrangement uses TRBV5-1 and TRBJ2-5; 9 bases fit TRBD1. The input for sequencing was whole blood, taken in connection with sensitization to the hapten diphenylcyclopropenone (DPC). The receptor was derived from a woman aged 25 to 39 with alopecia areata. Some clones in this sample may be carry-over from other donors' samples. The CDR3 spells CASSLEGQGSPLQETQYF. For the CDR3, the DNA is TGCGCCAGCAGCTTGGAGGGACAGGGTTCCCCCCTACAAGAGACCCAGTACTTC.